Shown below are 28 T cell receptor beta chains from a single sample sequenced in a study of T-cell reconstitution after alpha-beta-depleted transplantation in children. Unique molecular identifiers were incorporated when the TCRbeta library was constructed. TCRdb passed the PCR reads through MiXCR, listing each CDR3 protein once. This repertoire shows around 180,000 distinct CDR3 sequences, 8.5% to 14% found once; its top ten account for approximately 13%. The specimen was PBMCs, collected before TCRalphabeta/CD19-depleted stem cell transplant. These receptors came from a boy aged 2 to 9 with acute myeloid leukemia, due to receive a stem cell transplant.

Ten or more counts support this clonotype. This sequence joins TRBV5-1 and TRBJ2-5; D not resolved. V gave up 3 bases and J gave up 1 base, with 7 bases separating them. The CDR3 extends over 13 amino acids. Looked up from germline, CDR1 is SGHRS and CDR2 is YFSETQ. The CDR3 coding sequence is TGCGCCAGCAGCTCGAACAGCCAAGAGACCCAGTACTTC. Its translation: CASSSNSQETQYF.

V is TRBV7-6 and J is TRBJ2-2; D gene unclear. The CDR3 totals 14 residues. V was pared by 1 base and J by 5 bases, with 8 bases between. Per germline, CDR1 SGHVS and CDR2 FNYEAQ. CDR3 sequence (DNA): TGTGCCAGCAGCTTAGGAGTGCCTACCGGGGAGCTGTTTTTT. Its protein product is CASSLGVPTGELFF. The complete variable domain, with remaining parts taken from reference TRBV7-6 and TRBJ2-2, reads GAGVSQSPRYKVTKRGQDVALRCDPISGHVSLYWYRQALGQGPEFLTYFNYEAQQDKSGLPNDRFSAERPEGSISTLTIQRTEQRDSAMYRCASSLGVPTGELFFGEGSRLTVL.

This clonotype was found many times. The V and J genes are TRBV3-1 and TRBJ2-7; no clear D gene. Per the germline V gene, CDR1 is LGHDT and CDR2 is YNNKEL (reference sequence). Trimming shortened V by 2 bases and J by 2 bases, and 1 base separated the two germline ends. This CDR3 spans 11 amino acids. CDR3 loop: CASSQPYEQYV. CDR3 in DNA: TGTGCCAGCAGCCAACCCTACGAGCAGTACGTC.

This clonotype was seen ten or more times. CDR3 loop: CASSLTGQTYEQYF. The DNA for the CDR3 is TGTGCCAGCAGCTTAACGGGACAGACCTACGAGCAGTACTTC. This sequence joins TRBV7-3 and TRBJ2-7; 7 bases are shared with TRBD1. Unmatched junction bases numbered 1, after V lost 0 bases and J lost 2 bases. Germline CDR1 is SGHTA and CDR2 is FQGTGA. The CDR3 has 14 amino acids.

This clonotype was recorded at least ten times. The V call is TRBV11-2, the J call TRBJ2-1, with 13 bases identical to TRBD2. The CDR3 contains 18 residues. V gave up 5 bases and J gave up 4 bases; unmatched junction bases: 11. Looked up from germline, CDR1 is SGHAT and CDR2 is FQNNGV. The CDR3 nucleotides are TGTGCCAGCAGCGATGGACTAGCGGGGGCCCTAAAGTACAATGAGCAGTTCTTC. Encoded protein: CASSDGLAGALKYNEQFF.

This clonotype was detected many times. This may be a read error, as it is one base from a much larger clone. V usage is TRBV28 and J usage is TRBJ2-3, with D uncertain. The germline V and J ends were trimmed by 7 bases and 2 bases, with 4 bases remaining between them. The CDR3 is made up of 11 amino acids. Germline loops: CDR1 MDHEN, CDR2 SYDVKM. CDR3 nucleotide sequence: TGTGCCAGCACCTACACAGATACGCAGTATTTT. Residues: CASTYTDTQYF.

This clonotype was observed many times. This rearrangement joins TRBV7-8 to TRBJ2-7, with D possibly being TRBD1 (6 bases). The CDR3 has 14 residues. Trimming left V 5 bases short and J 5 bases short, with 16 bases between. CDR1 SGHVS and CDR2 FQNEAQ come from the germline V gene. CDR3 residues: CASSPHREKHEQYV. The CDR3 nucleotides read TGTGCCAGCAGCCCCCACAGGGAGAAACACGAGCAGTACGTC.

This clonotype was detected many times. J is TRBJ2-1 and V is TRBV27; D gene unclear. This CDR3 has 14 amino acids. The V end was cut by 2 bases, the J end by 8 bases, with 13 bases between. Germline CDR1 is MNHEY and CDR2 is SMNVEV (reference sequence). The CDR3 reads CASSLTGPGDEQFF. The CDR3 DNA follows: TGTGCCAGCAGTTTAACGGGTCCTGGGGATGAGCAGTTCTTC.

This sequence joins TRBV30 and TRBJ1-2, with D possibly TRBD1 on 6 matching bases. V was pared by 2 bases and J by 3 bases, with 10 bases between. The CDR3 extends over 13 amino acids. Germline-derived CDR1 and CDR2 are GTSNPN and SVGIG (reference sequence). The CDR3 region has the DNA TGTGCCTGGAGTAGGGGGAGAGACTATGGCTACACCTTC. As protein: CAWSRGRDYGYTF.

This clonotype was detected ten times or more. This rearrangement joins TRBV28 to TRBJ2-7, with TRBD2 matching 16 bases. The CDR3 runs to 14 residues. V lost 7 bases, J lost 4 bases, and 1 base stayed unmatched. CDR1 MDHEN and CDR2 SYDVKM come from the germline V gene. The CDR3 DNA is TGTGCCAGCATGGGACTAGCGGGAGGGTACGAGCAGTACTTC. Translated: CASMGLAGGYEQYF.

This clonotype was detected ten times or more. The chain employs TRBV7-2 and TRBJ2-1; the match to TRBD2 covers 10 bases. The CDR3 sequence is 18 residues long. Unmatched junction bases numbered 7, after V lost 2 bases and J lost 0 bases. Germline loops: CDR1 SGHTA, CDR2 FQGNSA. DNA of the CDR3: TGTGCCAGCAGCTTAAGGCTAGCGGGGGAATACTCCTACAATGAGCAGTTCTTC. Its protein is CASSLRLAGEYSYNEQFF.

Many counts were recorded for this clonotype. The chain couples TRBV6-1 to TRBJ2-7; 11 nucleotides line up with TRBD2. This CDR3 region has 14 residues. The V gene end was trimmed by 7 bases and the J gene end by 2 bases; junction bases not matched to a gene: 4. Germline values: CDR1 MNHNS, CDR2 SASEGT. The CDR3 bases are TGTGCCAGCACCCCGGGACTAGCGGCCTACGAGCAGTACTTC. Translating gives CASTPGLAAYEQYF.

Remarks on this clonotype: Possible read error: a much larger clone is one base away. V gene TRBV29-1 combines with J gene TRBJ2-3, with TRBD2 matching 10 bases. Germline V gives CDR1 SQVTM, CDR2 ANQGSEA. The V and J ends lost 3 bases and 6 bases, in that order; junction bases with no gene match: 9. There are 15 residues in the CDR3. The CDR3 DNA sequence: TGCAGCGTTGAGGACTGGAGCGGGGGGGTGGATACGCAGTATTTT. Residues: CSVEDWSGGVDTQYF.

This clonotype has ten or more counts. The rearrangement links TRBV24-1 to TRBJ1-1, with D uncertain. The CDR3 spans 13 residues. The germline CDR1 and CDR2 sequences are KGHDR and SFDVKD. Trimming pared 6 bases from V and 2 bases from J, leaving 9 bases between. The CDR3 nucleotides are TGTGCCACCAGTTCGTGGGGTAACACTGAAGCTTTCTTT. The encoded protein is CATSSWGNTEAFF.

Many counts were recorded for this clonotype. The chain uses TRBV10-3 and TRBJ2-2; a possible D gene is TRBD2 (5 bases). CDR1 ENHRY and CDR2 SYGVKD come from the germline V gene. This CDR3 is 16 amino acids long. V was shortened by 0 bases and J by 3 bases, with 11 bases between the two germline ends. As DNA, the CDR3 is TGTGCCATCAGTGAGTCGTTAGCGCCGGACACCGGGGAGCTGTTTTTT. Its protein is CAISESLAPDTGELFF.

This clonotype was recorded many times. The CDR3: CASSLGSTGGYNEQFF. CDR3 nucleotides: TGCGCCAGCAGCTTGGGATCGACAGGGGGCTACAATGAGCAGTTCTTC. The genes are TRBV5-1 and TRBJ2-1; the match to TRBD1 covers 9 bases. V was clipped by 0 bases and J by 3 bases; unmatched bases: 4. The CDR3 loop spans 16 amino acids. Looked up from germline, CDR1 is SGHRS and CDR2 is YFSETQ.

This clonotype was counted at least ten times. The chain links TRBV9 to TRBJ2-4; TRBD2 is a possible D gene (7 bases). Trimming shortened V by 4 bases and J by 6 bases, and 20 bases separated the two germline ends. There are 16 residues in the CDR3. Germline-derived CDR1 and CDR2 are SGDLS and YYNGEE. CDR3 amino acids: CASSPWVGGPVNIQYF. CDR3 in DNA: TGTGCCAGCAGCCCCTGGGTGGGGGGGCCCGTAAACATTCAGTACTTC.

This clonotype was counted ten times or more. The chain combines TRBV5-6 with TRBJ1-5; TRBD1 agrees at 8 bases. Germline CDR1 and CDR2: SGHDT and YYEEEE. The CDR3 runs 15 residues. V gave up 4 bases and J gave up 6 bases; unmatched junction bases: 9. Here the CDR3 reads CASSASRGHSQPQHF. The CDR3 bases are TGTGCCAGCAGCGCGTCCAGGGGGCATAGTCAGCCCCAGCATTTT.

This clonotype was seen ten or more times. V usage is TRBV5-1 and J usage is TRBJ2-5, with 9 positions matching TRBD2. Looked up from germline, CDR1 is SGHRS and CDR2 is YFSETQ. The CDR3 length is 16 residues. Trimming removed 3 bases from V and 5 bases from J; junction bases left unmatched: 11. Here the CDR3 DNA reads TGCGCCAGCAGCTGGGGGGGTAGCGGGAGCAGTGAGACCCAGTACTTC. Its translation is CASSWGGSGSSETQYF.

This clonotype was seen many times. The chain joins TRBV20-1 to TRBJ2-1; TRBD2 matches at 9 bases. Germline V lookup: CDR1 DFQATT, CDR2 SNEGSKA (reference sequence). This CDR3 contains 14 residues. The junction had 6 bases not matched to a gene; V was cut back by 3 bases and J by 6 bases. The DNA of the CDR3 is TGCAGTGCTAGTTCGGGCGGGAGGGGCAATGAGCAGTTCTTC. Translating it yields CSASSGGRGNEQFF.

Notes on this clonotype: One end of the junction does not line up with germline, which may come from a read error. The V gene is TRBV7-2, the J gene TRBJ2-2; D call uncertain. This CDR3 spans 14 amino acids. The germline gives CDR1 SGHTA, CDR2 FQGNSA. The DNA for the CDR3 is TGTGCCAGCAGCTTAGCTGGAAACAGCGGGGAGCTGTTTTTT. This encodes CASSLAGNSGELFF.

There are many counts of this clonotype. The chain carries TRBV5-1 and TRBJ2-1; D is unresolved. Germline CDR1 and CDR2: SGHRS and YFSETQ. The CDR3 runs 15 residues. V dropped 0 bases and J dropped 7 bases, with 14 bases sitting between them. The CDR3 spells CASSLDGGLGNEQFF. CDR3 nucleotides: TGCGCCAGCAGCTTGGATGGCGGCCTCGGGAATGAGCAGTTCTTC. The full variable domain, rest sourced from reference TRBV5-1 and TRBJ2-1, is KAGVTQTPRYLIKTRGQQVTLSCSPISGHRSVSWYQQTPGQGLQFLFEYFSETQRNKGNFPGRFSGRQFSNSRSEMNVSTLELGDSALYLCASSLDGGLGNEQFFGPGTRLTVL.

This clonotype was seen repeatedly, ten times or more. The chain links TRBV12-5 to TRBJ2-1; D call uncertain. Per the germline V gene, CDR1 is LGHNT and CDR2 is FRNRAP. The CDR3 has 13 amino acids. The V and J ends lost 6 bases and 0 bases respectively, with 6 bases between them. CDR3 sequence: CASGHSSYNEQFF. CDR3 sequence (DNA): TGTGCTAGTGGCCATAGCTCCTACAATGAGCAGTTCTTC.

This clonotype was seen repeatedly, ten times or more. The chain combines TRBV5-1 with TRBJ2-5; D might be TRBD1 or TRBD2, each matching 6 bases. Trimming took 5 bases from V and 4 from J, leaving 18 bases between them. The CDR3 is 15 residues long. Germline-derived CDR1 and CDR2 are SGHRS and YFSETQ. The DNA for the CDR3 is TGCGCCAGCAGTCCCAGCGTCGGAGGGGGAGAGACCCAGTACTTC. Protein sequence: CASSPSVGGGETQYF.

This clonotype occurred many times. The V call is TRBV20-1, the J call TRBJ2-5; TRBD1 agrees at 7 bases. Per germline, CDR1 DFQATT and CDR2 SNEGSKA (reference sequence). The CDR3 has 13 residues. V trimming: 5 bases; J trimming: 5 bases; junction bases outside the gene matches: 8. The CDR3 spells CSASDRVGETQYF. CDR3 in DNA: TGCAGTGCTTCAGACAGGGTGGGGGAGACCCAGTACTTC.

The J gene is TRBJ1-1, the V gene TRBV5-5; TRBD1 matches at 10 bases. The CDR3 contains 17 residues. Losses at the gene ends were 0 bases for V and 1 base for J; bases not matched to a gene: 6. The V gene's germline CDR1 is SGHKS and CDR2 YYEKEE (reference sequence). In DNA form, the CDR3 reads TGTGCCAGCAGCTTGGCCGAGACAGGGGGCCGGAACACTGAAGCTTTCTTT. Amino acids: CASSLAETGGRNTEAFF.

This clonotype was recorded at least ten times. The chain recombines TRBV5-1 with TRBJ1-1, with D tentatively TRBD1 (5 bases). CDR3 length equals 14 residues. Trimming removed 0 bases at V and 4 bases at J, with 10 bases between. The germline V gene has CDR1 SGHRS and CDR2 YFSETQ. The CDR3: CASSLGLGTTEAFF. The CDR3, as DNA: TGCGCCAGCAGCTTGGGGTTGGGGACCACTGAAGCTTTCTTT.

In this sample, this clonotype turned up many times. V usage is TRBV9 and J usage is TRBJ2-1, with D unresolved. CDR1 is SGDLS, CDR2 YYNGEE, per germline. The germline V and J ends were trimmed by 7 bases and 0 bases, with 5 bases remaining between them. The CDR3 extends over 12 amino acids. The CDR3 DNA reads TGTGCCAGCGGGGACTCCTACAATGAGCAGTTCTTC. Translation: CASGDSYNEQFF.